Following are 19 T cell receptor beta chains from one sample sequenced in a study of CD8+CD57+ T cells in acquired aplastic anemia. Whoever was chosen for sequencing had shown CD8+CD57+ cell expansion by flow cytometry. TCR beta VDJ and CDR3 profiles were obtained from a genomic DNA template. MiXCR, run by TCRdb on the reads, gives a single entry per CDR3 protein. The table shows 450,000 to 550,000 distinct CDR3 sequences, with about a third occurring only once. Sequenced material: sorted CD4+, CD8+, or CD8+CD57+ T cells (not recorded which) from PBMCs. The origin of the receptors is a human donor with aplastic anemia.

This clonotype was observed at least ten times. V is TRBV9 and J is TRBJ1-2; D not resolved. Between the trimmed V and J ends, which lost 3 bases and 5 bases, there was a span of 14 bases. Germline V gives CDR1 SGDLS, CDR2 YYNGEE. CDR3 length: 14 residues. The CDR3 sequence: CASSARAGEYGYTF. Here the CDR3 DNA reads TGTGCCAGCAGCGCGCGTGCAGGAGAGTATGGCTACACCTTC.

The rearrangement uses TRBV7-2 and TRBJ2-7; D not resolved. This CDR3 region has 15 residues. V shed 5 bases and J shed 0 bases, with 14 bases lying between them. Germline loops: CDR1 SGHTA, CDR2 FQGNSA. As DNA, the CDR3 is TGTGCCAGCAGCATTCGGGCCCTGAGCTCCTACGAGCAGTACTTC. As protein: CASSIRALSSYEQYF.

The rearrangement links TRBV12-3 or TRBV12-4 to TRBJ1-5; D possibly corresponds to TRBD1 (6 bases). V shed 1 base and J shed 5 bases, with 15 bases lying between them. The CDR3 is made up of 16 amino acids. In DNA form, the CDR3 reads TGTGCCAGCAGTTTAGTCCCCCGCGGGGGGCATCAGCCCCAGCATTTT. Translated: CASSLVPRGGHQPQHF.

V usage is TRBV24-1 and J usage is TRBJ1-2; D unresolved. Germline V gene data show CDR1 as KGHDR and CDR2 as SFDVKD. This CDR3 comprises 13 residues. V was trimmed by 6 bases and J by 8 bases, leaving 15 bases between them. CDR3 bases: TGTGCCACCAGTCTGGGTACGCGCAAAGGCTACACCTTC. Amino acid sequence: CATSLGTRKGYTF.

This clonotype was observed a few times. The chain is built from TRBV25-1 and TRBJ1-5, with TRBD1 as a possible D gene (5 bases). The V gene lost 2 bases and the J gene lost 7 bases, with 12 bases spanning the gap. Germline lookup yields CDR1 MGHDK and CDR2 SYGVNS. The CDR3 spans 14 residues. The CDR3: CASSERGGGQPQHF. CDR3 DNA: TGTGCCAGCAGTGAACGTGGGGGAGGACAGCCCCAGCATTTT.

The gene calls are TRBV29-1 and TRBJ1-1; 9 positions agree with TRBD1. After removal of 7 bases from V and 3 bases from J, the junction contained 15 bases not matched to a gene. This CDR3 spans 16 amino acids. Germline lookup yields CDR1 SQVTM and CDR2 ANQGSEA. The CDR3 DNA sequence: TGCAGCGCTAGAAACAGGGGGCAGTTCTTGGACACTGAAGCTTTCTTT. Its translation: CSARNRGQFLDTEAFF.

This clonotype has ten or more counts. The genes are TRBV7-8 and TRBJ1-4, with no clear D. The germline V gene has CDR1 SGHVS and CDR2 FQNEAQ. The V gene lost 5 bases and the J gene lost 0 bases, with 10 bases spanning the gap. The CDR3 runs to 15 residues. The CDR3 sequence is CASSPRLSTNEKLFF. CDR3 nucleotides: TGTGCCAGCAGCCCTCGCCTGTCAACTAATGAAAAACTGTTTTTT. The entire variable domain, with the rest obtained from reference TRBV7-8 and TRBJ1-4, is as follows: GAGVSQSPRYKVAKRGQDVALRCDPISGHVSLFWYQQALGQGPEFLTYFQNEAQLDKSGLPSDRFFAERPEGSVSTLKIQRTQQEDSAVYLCASSPRLSTNEKLFFGSGTQLSVL.

This clonotype was seen a few times. One junction end does not reproduce the germline sequence, and a read error may be involved. J is TRBJ1-2 and V is TRBV7-9, with a weak D call TRBD1 (6 bases). The V gene's germline CDR1 is SEHNR and CDR2 FQNEAQ (reference sequence). The CDR3 is made up of 15 amino acids. DNA for the CDR3: TGTGCCAGCAGCTTACCGGGACAAGATAACCATGGCTACACCTTC. It encodes CASSLPGQDNHGYTF. The full variable domain, with the rest looked up from reference TRBV7-9 and TRBJ1-2, is DTGVSQNPRHKITKRGQNVTFRCDPISEHNRLYWYRQTLGQGPEFLTYFQNEAQLEKSRLLSDRFSAERPKGSFSTLEIQRTEQGDSAMYLCASSLPGQDNHGYTFGSGTRLTVV.

This clonotype has just a few counts. The chain is built from TRBV2 and TRBJ1-1, with a possible D match to TRBD1 (5 bases). Per germline, CDR1 SNHLY and CDR2 FYNNEI. The CDR3 runs 14 residues. The V and J ends lost 7 bases and 0 bases respectively, with 12 bases between them. The CDR3 DNA is TGTGCCAGCACCCCAGACAGAATGAACACTGAAGCTTTCTTT. Its translation: CASTPDRMNTEAFF.

The rearrangement links TRBV10-1 to TRBJ2-3; 16 nucleotides match TRBD2. Unmatched junction bases numbered 18, after V lost 6 bases and J lost 6 bases. The CDR3 covers 20 residues. Germline loops: CDR1 WNHNN, CDR2 SYGVQD (reference sequence). CDR3 amino acids: CASRTGTSGRAAPFTDTQYF. The CDR3 DNA is TGCGCCAGCAGAACCGGGACTAGCGGGAGGGCCGCTCCTTTCACGGATACGCAGTATTTT.

This clonotype appeared many times. This chain joins TRBV7-3 and TRBJ2-7, with 7 bases fitting TRBD1. Looked up from germline, CDR1 is SGHTA and CDR2 is FQGTGA. J lost 2 bases, V lost 5 bases, and 9 bases had no gene match. This CDR3 is 15 amino acids long. The CDR3 loop is CASSISGQAAYEQYF. The CDR3 DNA follows: TGTGCCAGCAGCATAAGCGGACAGGCGGCCTACGAGCAGTACTTC.

This clonotype has ten or more counts. V gene TRBV9 combines with J gene TRBJ1-3, with D possibly being TRBD1 (5 bases). Germline V CDR1 and CDR2: SGDLS, YYNGEE. The length of the CDR3 is 16 residues. V lost 2 bases and J lost 0, with 12 bases in between. The CDR3 region is CASSVYRQISGNTIYF. CDR3 nucleotide sequence: TGTGCCAGCAGCGTGTACCGACAGATCTCTGGAAACACCATATATTTT.

CDR3 sequence reads: CASSPRAPNYGYTF. The DNA for the CDR3 is TGTGCCAGCAGCCCCCGCGCACCGAACTATGGCTACACCTTC. The chain links TRBV3-1 to TRBJ1-2; D gene ambiguous. The germline gives CDR1 LGHDT, CDR2 YNNKEL (reference sequence). The CDR3 totals 14 residues. Trimming removed 4 bases at V and 2 bases at J, with 11 bases between.

This clonotype was recorded at least ten times. For the CDR3, the DNA is TGTGCCAGCAGCACGGTGGGTGGGAGAAATTCACCCCTCCACTTT. This sequence encodes CASSTVGGRNSPLHF. V and J are TRBV9 and TRBJ1-6; D call uncertain. The CDR3 consists of 15 residues. Germline V gene data show CDR1 as SGDLS and CDR2 as YYNGEE. The V end was cut by 4 bases, the J end by 7 bases, with 15 bases between.

The chain carries TRBV5-5 and TRBJ1-1; 7 nucleotides line up with TRBD1. This CDR3 contains 14 residues. In germline, CDR1 is SGHKS, CDR2 YYEKEE (reference sequence). The V and J ends lost 6 bases and 5 bases, in that order; junction bases with no gene match: 10. The CDR3 coding sequence is TGTGCCAGCACCTTAACAGGGGTTCATACTGAAGCTTTCTTT. As protein: CASTLTGVHTEAFF.

The rearrangement links TRBV3-1 to TRBJ1-5, with D unclear. From germline, CDR1 is LGHDT and CDR2 YNNKEL (reference sequence). The CDR3 loop spans 13 amino acids. V lost 1 base and J 9 bases, leaving 10 bases between the germline ends. In nucleotides, the CDR3 is TGTGCCAGCAGCCAAGGATTTCATCGGCCCCAGCATTTT. It specifies CASSQGFHRPQHF.

The chain's CDR3 is CASSFRGIYEQYF. CDR3 sequence (DNA): TGTGCCAGCAGTTTTCGCGGGATCTACGAGCAGTACTTC. The V call is TRBV2, the J call TRBJ2-7, with a possible D match to TRBD2 (6 bases). There are 13 residues in the CDR3. The V and J ends lost 5 bases and 3 bases respectively, with 11 bases between them. CDR1 is SNHLY and CDR2 is FYNNEI in the germline V gene.

This clonotype has just a few counts. V gene TRBV25-1 combines with J gene TRBJ1-2, with a possible D match to TRBD1 (6 bases). The V gene lost 5 bases and the J gene lost 1 base, with 14 bases spanning the gap. This CDR3 spans 15 amino acids. Germline values: CDR1 MGHDK, CDR2 SYGVNS. In DNA, the CDR3 is TGTGCCAGCAGTTCCCCTGGACAGAGTAACTATGGCTACACCTTC. Residues: CASSSPGQSNYGYTF.

This chain connects TRBV6-1 to TRBJ2-7; a possible D gene is TRBD2 (6 bases). Germline V gives CDR1 MNHNS, CDR2 SASEGT. V lost 6 bases, J lost 0 bases, and 15 bases lay in between. This CDR3 is 15 amino acids long. The CDR3 protein is CASSLDWDSSYEQYF. The CDR3 DNA reads as TGTGCCAGCAGCCTGGACTGGGACTCCTCCTACGAGCAGTACTTC.